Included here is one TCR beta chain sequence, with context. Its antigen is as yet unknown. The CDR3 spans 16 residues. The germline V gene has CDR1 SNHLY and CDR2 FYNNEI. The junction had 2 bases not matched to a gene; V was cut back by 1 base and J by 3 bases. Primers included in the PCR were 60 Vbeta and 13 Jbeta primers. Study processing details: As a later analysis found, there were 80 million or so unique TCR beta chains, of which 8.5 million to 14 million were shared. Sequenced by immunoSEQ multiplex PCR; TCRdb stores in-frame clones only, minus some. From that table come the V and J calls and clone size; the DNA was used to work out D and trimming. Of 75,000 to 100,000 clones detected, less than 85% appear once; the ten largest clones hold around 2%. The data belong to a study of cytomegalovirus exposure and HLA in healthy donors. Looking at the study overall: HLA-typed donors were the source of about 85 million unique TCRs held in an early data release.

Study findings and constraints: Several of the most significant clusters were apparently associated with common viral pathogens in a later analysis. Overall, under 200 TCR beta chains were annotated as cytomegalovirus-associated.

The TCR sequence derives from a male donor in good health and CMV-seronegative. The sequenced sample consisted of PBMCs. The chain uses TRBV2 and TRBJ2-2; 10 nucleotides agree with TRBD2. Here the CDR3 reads CASSEGLAGDTGELFF. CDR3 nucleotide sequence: TGTGCCAGCAGTGAAGGTCTAGCGGGGGACACCGGGGAGCTGTTTTTT.